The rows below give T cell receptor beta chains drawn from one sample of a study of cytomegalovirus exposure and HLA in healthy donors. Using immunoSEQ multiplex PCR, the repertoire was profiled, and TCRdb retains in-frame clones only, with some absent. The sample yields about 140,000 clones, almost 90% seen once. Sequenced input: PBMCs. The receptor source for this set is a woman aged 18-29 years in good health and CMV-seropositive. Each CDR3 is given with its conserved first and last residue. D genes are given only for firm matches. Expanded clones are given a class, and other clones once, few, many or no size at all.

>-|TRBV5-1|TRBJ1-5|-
CAMSMQPQHF
TGCGCCATGTCCATGCAGCCCCAGCATTTT
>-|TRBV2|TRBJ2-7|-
CASSLSTVNEQYF
TGTGCCAGCAGTTTAAGCACGGTAAACGAGCAGTACTTC
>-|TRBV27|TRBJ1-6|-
CASRLTGSNYNSPLHF
TGTGCCAGCAGATTAACAGGGTCCAACTATAATTCACCCCTCCACTTT
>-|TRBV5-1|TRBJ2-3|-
CASSRGAASGGTDTQYF
TGCGCCAGCAGTAGGGGGGCGGCTAGCGGTGGGACAGATACGCAGTATTTT
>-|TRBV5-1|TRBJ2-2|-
CASSLLARAPGELFF
TGCGCCAGCAGCTTGCTCGCCAGGGCGCCCGGGGAGCTGTTTTTT
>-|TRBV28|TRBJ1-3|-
CASSLYTGIGNTIYF
TGTGCCAGCAGTTTATACACAGGGATTGGAAACACCATATATTTT
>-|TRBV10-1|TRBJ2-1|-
CASSEYGRFGEQFF
TGCGCCAGCAGTGAGTACGGGAGATTCGGTGAGCAGTTCTTC
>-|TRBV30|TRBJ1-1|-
CAWRYYTEAFF
TGTGCCTGGAGATATTACACTGAAGCTTTCTTT
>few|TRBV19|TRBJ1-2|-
CASSPDRGGYGYTF
TGTGCCAGTAGTCCAGACCGGGGAGGCTATGGCTACACCTTC
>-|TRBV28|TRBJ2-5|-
CASSWERGRGETQYF
TGTGCCAGCAGCTGGGAGCGGGGTAGGGGGGAGACCCAGTACTTC